Below, 9 T cell receptor beta chains from the same sample are listed, as sequenced in a study of cytomegalovirus exposure and HLA in healthy donors. PCR used 60 Vbeta primers and 13 Jbeta primers. Assay used: immunoSEQ multiplex PCR; TCRdb lists only in-frame clones, some missing. The sample lists roughly 150,000 clones; 80% were seen once. Sequences were obtained from PBMCs. Receptors originate from a woman aged 40 to 50 in good health and CMV-seronegative.

The chain links TRBV28 to TRBJ1-1, with D perhaps TRBD1 (6 bases). This CDR3 spans 16 amino acids. Germline CDR1 reads MDHEN; CDR2 reads SYDVKM. The ends were cut back, 3 bases at V and 6 bases at J, with 20 bases in the middle. This chain's CDR3 is CASSFHGGGLVSEAFF. For the CDR3, the DNA is TGTGCCAGCAGTTTCCATGGGGGGGGCCTAGTTTCTGAAGCTTTCTTT. The variable domain in full, completed from reference TRBV28 and TRBJ1-1, reads DVKVTQSSRYLVKRTGEKVFLECVQDMDHENMFWYRQDPGLGLRLIYFSYDVKMKEKGDIPEGYSVSREKKERFSLILESASTNQTSMYLCASSFHGGGLVSEAFFGQGTRLTVV.

This clone was seen just once. The rearrangement links TRBV19 to TRBJ1-2; TRBD1 agrees at 10 bases. V trimming: 9 bases; J trimming: 7 bases; junction bases outside the gene matches: 5. This CDR3 is 12 amino acids long. Germline-derived CDR1 and CDR2 are LNHDA and SQIVND (reference sequence). CDR3 in DNA: TGTGCCAGACCAGGGACAGGGGCTGGCTACACCTTC. Translated: CARPGTGAGYTF.

V is TRBV6-6 and J is TRBJ2-7, with D possibly matching TRBD2 (6 bases). CDR1 is MNHNY, CDR2 SVGAGI, per germline (reference sequence). V lost 1 base and J lost 1, with 14 bases in between. The CDR3 spans 16 residues. The CDR3 DNA is TGTGCCAGCAGTTACTTAACCGGGACTTTATCCTACGAGCAGTACTTC. This sequence encodes CASSYLTGTLSYEQYF.

The chain is built from TRBV7-8 and TRBJ1-5; TRBD1 aligns across 8 bases. Germline V gene sequence: CDR1 SGHVS, CDR2 FQNEAQ. There are 15 residues in the CDR3. Trimming removed 4 bases from V and 4 bases from J; junction bases left unmatched: 6. The CDR3 loop is CASSSDRVGNQPQHF. In DNA form, the CDR3 reads TGTGCCAGCAGCTCGGACAGGGTCGGAAATCAGCCCCAGCATTTT. Drawing the rest from reference TRBV7-8 and TRBJ1-5, the complete variable domain is GAGVSQSPRYKVAKRGQDVALRCDPISGHVSLFWYQQALGQGPEFLTYFQNEAQLDKSGLPSDRFFAERPEGSVSTLKIQRTQQEDSAVYLCASSSDRVGNQPQHFGDGTRLSIL.

V is TRBV6-5 and J is TRBJ2-1; D is undetermined. Germline-derived CDR1 and CDR2 are MNHEY and SVGAGI. The V end was cut by 10 bases, the J end by 5 bases, with 12 bases between. This CDR3 has 12 amino acids. DNA for the CDR3: TGTGCCACCTCCCTACGTAACAATGAGCAGTTCTTC. Translated, it gives CATSLRNNEQFF.

The chain combines TRBV11-2 with TRBJ1-6, with TRBD1 identical over 7 bases. Trimming at V came to 4 bases and at J to 0 bases, leaving 12 bases not matched to a gene. The CDR3 loop spans 19 amino acids. The germline V gene encodes CDR1 SGHAT and CDR2 FQNNGV. The CDR3 DNA sequence: TGTGCCAGCAGCTGGCCGGACAGGTATTTGAGCTCCTATAATTCACCCCTCCACTTT. This sequence encodes CASSWPDRYLSSYNSPLHF.

The V call is TRBV4-3, the J call TRBJ2-2; 7 positions agree with TRBD1. After removal of 4 bases from V and 5 bases from J, the junction contained 7 bases not matched to a gene. The CDR3 runs 15 residues. Germline lookup yields CDR1 LGHNA and CDR2 YSLEER. The CDR3 spells CASSLETGATGELFF. The CDR3 nucleotides are TGCGCCAGCAGCCTAGAAACAGGGGCGACCGGGGAGCTGTTTTTT.

The V call is TRBV27, the J call TRBJ2-7; D perhaps matches TRBD1 (5 bases). Trimming took off 1 base at V and 5 bases at J, with 9 bases between the two ends. Germline lookup yields CDR1 MNHEY and CDR2 SMNVEV (reference sequence). The CDR3 runs 13 residues. CDR3 protein: CASSLLGVDEQYF. CDR3 DNA: TGTGCCAGCAGTTTATTAGGGGTCGACGAGCAGTACTTC.

This chain uses TRBV7-6 with TRBJ2-1; a possible D gene is TRBD1 (6 bases). The CDR3 has 15 amino acids. Trimming removed 4 bases from V and 2 bases from J, with 12 bases in between. CDR1 SGHVS and CDR2 FNYEAQ come from the germline V gene. CDR3: CASSSIQGPYNEQFF. The CDR3 nucleotides are TGTGCCAGCAGCTCGATACAGGGCCCCTACAATGAGCAGTTCTTC.